Sequencing of this T cell receptor (beta chain) was carried out in a study of cytomegalovirus exposure and HLA in healthy donors. The PCR was carried out with 60 Vbeta primers and 13 Jbeta primers. Profiling relied on immunoSEQ multiplex PCR, and the TCRdb table lists in-frame clones only, not all of them. The table shows roughly 90,000 clones, with around 80% occurring only once. In this sample, this clone turned up many times. Its antigen remains unknown. Whole-study findings and limits: According to an earlier analysis, most TCR beta V segments yielded productive rearrangements about 87% or about 30% of the time. In a later analysis, a genetic analysis reported fewer productive-TCR N-insertions in an Asian-associated ancestry cluster than the cohort average. Accurate prediction of most subjects' HLA-A and HLA-B alleles from TCR beta sequences was reported.

V gave up 6 bases and J gave up 8 bases; unmatched junction bases: 7. The V gene's germline CDR1 is LNHDA and CDR2 SQIVND (reference sequence). CDR3 size: 14 residues. The sequenced sample consisted of PBMCs. The receptor was derived from a man aged 25-40 years in good health and CMV-seronegative. The chain joins TRBV19 to TRBJ1-4, with TRBD1 matching 9 bases. The CDR3 nucleotides are TGTGCCAGTAGGATCTGGACAGGGGACGAAAAACTGTTTTTT. Protein product: CASRIWTGDEKLFF.